Shown below are 2 T cell receptor beta chains from a single sample sequenced in a study of blood T cells in healthy people across ages. Using a J-beta primer mix together with a sample-barcoded 5' primer, a second PCR was run for roughly 7 to 11 cycles. MiXCR, run by TCRdb on the 5' RACE reads, gives a single entry per CDR3 protein. The sample has hundreds of thousands of distinct CDR3 sequences; over 45% are singletons. The sample was blood. The source of these receptors is a woman aged 55-70 years in good health.

The chain combines TRBV7-2 with TRBJ1-1, with D possibly TRBD1 on 6 matching bases. Trimming stripped 5 bases from V and 6 bases from J, with 19 bases between. Germline CDR1 and CDR2: SGHTA and FQGNSA. The CDR3 is 15 amino acids. The CDR3 region is CASSPRQAGASEAFF. The CDR3 bases are TGTGCCAGCAGCCCAAGACAGGCGGGCGCTTCTGAAGCTTTCTTT.

The genes are TRBV27 and TRBJ2-7; a weak D match, TRBD1 (6 bases). Germline assignment: CDR1 MNHEY and CDR2 SMNVEV (reference sequence). V lost 6 bases to trimming and J lost 3 bases, with 12 bases between them. The CDR3 contains 13 residues. As DNA, the CDR3 is TGTGCCAGCAGAGGGACAACGGACTACGAGCAGTACTTC. The encoded protein is CASRGTTDYEQYF.